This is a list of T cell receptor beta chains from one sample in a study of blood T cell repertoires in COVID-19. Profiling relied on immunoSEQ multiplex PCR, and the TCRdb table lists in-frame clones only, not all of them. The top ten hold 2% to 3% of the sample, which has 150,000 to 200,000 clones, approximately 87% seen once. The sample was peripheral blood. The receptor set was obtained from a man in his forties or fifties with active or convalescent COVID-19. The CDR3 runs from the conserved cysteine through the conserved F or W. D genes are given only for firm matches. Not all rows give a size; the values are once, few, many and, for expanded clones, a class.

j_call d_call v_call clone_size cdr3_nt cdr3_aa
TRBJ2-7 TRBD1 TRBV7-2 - TGTGCCAGCAGCTTAGGGACAGGGGCCTACGAGCAGTACTTC CASSLGTGAYEQYF
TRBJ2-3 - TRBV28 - TGTGCCAGCAGTTCCTGGGCTGGCGGCACAGATACGCAGTATTTT CASSSWAGGTDTQYF
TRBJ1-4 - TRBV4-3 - TGCGCCAGCAGCCAAGATTGGGGACACCAGGAAAAACTGTTTTTT CASSQDWGHQEKLFF
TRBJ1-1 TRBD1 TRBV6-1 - TGTGCCAGCAGTGAGGCTGGACAGGGAACTGAAGCTTTCTTT CASSEAGQGTEAFF
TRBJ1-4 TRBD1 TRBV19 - TGTGCCAGTAGTCTCCGACTACAGGGGGATGAAAAACTGTTTTTT CASSLRLQGDEKLFF
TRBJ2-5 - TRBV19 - TGTGCCAGTAGTACTAAATACCAAGAGACCCAGTACTTC CASSTKYQETQYF
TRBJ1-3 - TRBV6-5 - TGTGCCAGCACCTACTCCCCGAACAGGGGAAACACCATATATTTT CASTYSPNRGNTIYF
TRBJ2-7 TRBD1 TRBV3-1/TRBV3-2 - TGTGCCAGCAGTCCACCCCCGGGACAGGGTATCTACGAGCAGTACTTC CASSPPPGQGIYEQYF
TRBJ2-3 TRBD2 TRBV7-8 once TGTGCCAGCAGCCTCGAAAGCGGGGGGCTCACAGATACGCAGTATTTT CASSLESGGLTDTQYF
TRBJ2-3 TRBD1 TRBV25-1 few TGTGCCAGCACCCGGACAGGGACGCAGTATTTT CASTRTGTQYF
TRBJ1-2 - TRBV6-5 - TGTGCCAGCAGCCTCATAGCTGGGTCATCGGCGGGCTACACCTTC CASSLIAGSSAGYTF
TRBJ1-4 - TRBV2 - TGTGCCAGCAGTGAACCGGGTCCCAATGAAAAACTGTTTTTT CASSEPGPNEKLFF
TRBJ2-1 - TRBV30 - TGTGCCTGGAGTGTACTCCGTCAGGGGAATCGTGAGCAGTTCTTC CAWSVLRQGNREQFF
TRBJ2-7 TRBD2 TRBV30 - TGTGCCTGGAGCTTCGGCGCGGGGGGCCGGTACGAGCAGTACTTC CAWSFGAGGRYEQYF
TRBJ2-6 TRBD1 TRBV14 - TGTGCCAGCAGCGAGACCGGGACAGGGGCCTCTGGGGCCAACGTCCTGACTTTC CASSETGTGASGANVLTF
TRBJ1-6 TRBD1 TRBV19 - TGTGCCAGTAGTTTGACAGGGGATAGGACACCCCTCCACTTT CASSLTGDRTPLHF
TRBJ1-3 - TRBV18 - TGTGCCAGCTCATCGGGTTGGAGCTCTGGAAACACCATATATTTT CASSSGWSSGNTIYF
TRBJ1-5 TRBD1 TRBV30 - TGTGCCTGGAAAGACAGGGAGAGGCAGCCCCAGCATTTT CAWKDRERQPQHF
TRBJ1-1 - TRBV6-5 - TGTGCCAGCAGTTACTTGCAGGGAGAAGCTTTCTTT CASSYLQGEAFF
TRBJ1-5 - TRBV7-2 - TGTGCCAGCAGCTTAGTTCCATGGCAGGGTGGCAATCAGCCCCAGCATTTT CASSLVPWQGGNQPQHF
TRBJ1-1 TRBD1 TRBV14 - TGTGCCAGCAGCCACCCCCAGGGACAGGCGACTTTTGAAGCTTTCTTT CASSHPQGQATFEAFF
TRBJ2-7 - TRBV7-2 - TGTGCCAGCAGCTCGGGACTCCGCTACGAGCAGTACTTC CASSSGLRYEQYF
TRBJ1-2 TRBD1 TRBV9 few TGTGCCAGCAGCGTAGAGGGGACAGGGGCATCCGGCTACACCTTC CASSVEGTGASGYTF
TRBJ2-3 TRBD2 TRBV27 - TGTGCCAGCAGCTTCTACGGACTTCAAAGACTAGCCGGGTATGGCACAGATACGCAGTATTTT CASSFYGLQRLAGYGTDTQYF
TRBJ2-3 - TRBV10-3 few TGTGCCATCAGTGAGTCGAACAGGGACGGGACAGATACGCAGTATTTT CAISESNRDGTDTQYF
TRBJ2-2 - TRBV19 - TGTGCCAGTAGCTCCAGGGGAACCGGGGAGCTGTTTTTT CASSSRGTGELFF
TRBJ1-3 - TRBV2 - TGTGCCAGCAGTGAAACAGGGACTGGAAACACCATATATTTT CASSETGTGNTIYF
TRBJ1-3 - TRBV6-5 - TGTGCCAGCAGTTTATCCCCGCAGACTGGAAACACCATATATTTT CASSLSPQTGNTIYF
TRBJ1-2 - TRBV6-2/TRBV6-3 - TGTGCCAGCAGTTATCCCCCGGAGGGCTATGGCTACACCTTC CASSYPPEGYGYTF
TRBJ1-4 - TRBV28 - TGTGCCAGTTCTCAGGGGTCTGCTAGTGAAAAACTGTTTTTT CASSQGSASEKLFF
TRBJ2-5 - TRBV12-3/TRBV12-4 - TGTGCCAGCAGTTTCCGGGGGGCTGAGACCCAGTACTTC CASSFRGAETQYF
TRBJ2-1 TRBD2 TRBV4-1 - TGCGCCAGCAGCCAAGGAGGTCGGGCTAGCGGGGACTCCTACAATGAGCAGTTCTTC CASSQGGRASGDSYNEQFF